The sample holds a few counts of the clone carrying this T cell receptor beta chain. This sequence may be a read error, since a much larger clone differs from it by one base. The V and J ends lost 1 base and 5 bases respectively, with 2 bases between them. CDR1 SEHNR and CDR2 FQNEAQ come from the germline V gene (reference sequence). CDR3 length: 12 residues. According to the study, genomic DNA was the template for TCR beta VDJ and CDR3 profiling. A single record per CDR3 protein comes from TCRdb applying MiXCR to the reads. The data hold 150,000 to 180,000 distinct CDR3 sequences, with less than 60% observed a single time. This entry is derived from a study of CD8+CD57+ T cells in acquired aplastic anemia. Sequenced patients had shown CD8+CD57+ cell expansion by flow cytometry.

The gene calls are TRBV7-9 and TRBJ2-2; D remains ambiguous. Material for sequencing was sorted CD4+, CD8+, or CD8+CD57+ T cells (not recorded which) from PBMCs. This TCR derives from a human donor with aplastic anemia. The CDR3 nucleotides read TGTGCCAGCAGCTTAGGGACCGGGGAGCTGTTTTTT. Amino acid sequence: CASSLGTGELFF.